Below are 29 T cell receptor beta chains sequenced from a single sample in a study of OX40 agonist ivuxolimab in advanced cancers. Profiled with immunoSEQ multiplex PCR; TCRdb holds only in-frame clones, not every one. The data show about 11,000 clones, just over 75% seen once. The input for sequencing was CD4+ or CD8+ T cells sorted from blood, taken in a trial of the OX40 agonist ivuxolimab. These receptors were obtained from an adult with an advanced solid tumor such as melanoma, head and neck, liver or kidney cancer.

Worth noting for this clone: The same CDR3 arises from other DNA sequences in this sample as well. The CDR3 region is CASSLIHTDTQYF. CDR3 nucleotide sequence: TGTGCCAGCAGCTTAATTCACACAGATACGCAGTATTTT. V gene TRBV7-3 combines with J gene TRBJ2-3; D gene uncertain. Trimming took 1 base from V and 2 from J, leaving 4 bases between them. The germline V gene encodes CDR1 SGHTA and CDR2 FQGTGA. The CDR3 sequence is 13 residues long.

This clone occurred once. This CDR3 is CASSPVTGSIYEQYF. CDR3 DNA: TGTGCCAGCAGCCCAGTGACGGGGTCTATCTACGAGCAGTACTTC. The gene calls are TRBV4-2 and TRBJ2-7, with D perhaps TRBD2 (5 bases). The length of the CDR3 is 15 residues. CDR1 is LGHNA, CDR2 YNFKEQ, per germline. The ends were cut back, 4 bases at V and 3 bases at J, with 16 bases in the middle.

The genes are TRBV12-5 and TRBJ2-5, with unresolved D. V was clipped by 2 bases and J by 1 base, with 5 bases between them. This CDR3 comprises 13 residues. The germline V gene has CDR1 LGHNT and CDR2 FRNRAP. CDR3 sequence reads: CASGLWSQETQYF. CDR3 DNA: TGTGCTAGTGGTTTGTGGTCCCAAGAGACCCAGTACTTC. The variable domain in full, completed from reference TRBV12-5 and TRBJ2-5, reads DARVTQTPRHKVTEMGQEVTMRCQPILGHNTVFWYRQTMMQGLELLAYFRNRAPLDDSGMPKDRFSAEMPDATLATLKIQPSEPRDSAVYFCASGLWSQETQYFGPGTRLLVL.

The chain recombines TRBV9 with TRBJ1-3; D is unresolved. The CDR3 covers 15 residues. Germline V lookup: CDR1 SGDLS, CDR2 YYNGEE. Between the trimmed V and J ends, which lost 4 bases and 1 base, there was a span of 12 bases. CDR3 loop: CASSSRLGSGNTIYF. In nucleotides, the CDR3 is TGTGCCAGCAGCTCCAGGTTGGGGTCTGGAAACACCATATATTTT.

There are a few counts of this clone. The chain is built from TRBV29-1 and TRBJ1-1; the D gene is possibly TRBD1 (5 bases). Trimming stripped 6 bases from V and 1 base from J, with 9 bases between. CDR1 and CDR2 from the germline V gene are SQVTM and ANQGSEA. The CDR3 totals 12 residues. Here the CDR3 DNA reads TGCAGCGTACTGGACACGAACACTGAAGCTTTCTTT. It yields the protein CSVLDTNTEAFF.

This chain connects TRBV6-4 to TRBJ2-7, with 8 bases lining up with TRBD1. This CDR3 comprises 15 residues. Germline V lookup: CDR1 MRHNA, CDR2 SNTAGT. Trimming took 6 bases from V and 3 from J; bases not matched to a gene: 10. CDR3 DNA sequence: TGTGCCAGCAGCCAGTGGGCAGGGGGCAACTACGAGCAGTACTTC. The encoded protein is CASSQWAGGNYEQYF.

This CDR3 reads CASRTGTGGTGELFF. CDR3 coding DNA: TGTGCCAGCAGAACCGGGACAGGGGGAACCGGGGAGCTGTTTTTT. V is TRBV6-6 and J is TRBJ2-2; 11 bases agree with TRBD1. Germline V gene lookup returns CDR1 MNHNY and CDR2 SVGAGI (reference sequence). The CDR3 spans 15 residues. J lost 5 bases, V lost 6 bases, and 5 bases had no gene match.

This chain links TRBV12-5 with TRBJ2-7; D possibly corresponds to TRBD2 (6 bases). This CDR3 spans 16 amino acids. Trimming removed 2 bases at V and 2 bases at J, with 16 bases between. Germline CDR1 and CDR2: LGHNT and FRNRAP. The CDR3 sequence is CASGLWVAGPPYEQYF. The CDR3 coding sequence is TGTGCTAGTGGTTTGTGGGTCGCGGGACCCCCCTACGAGCAGTACTTC.

V usage is TRBV5-1 and J usage is TRBJ2-1; 10 bases fit TRBD1. V was clipped by 1 base and J by 8 bases; unmatched bases: 9. The germline CDR1 and CDR2 sequences are SGHRS and YFSETQ. The CDR3 contains 16 residues. CDR3 coding DNA: TGCGCCAGCAGCTTGCCCGACAGGGGGCGCCTGGATGAGCAGTTCTTC. The encoded protein is CASSLPDRGRLDEQFF.

The genes are TRBV5-4 and TRBJ2-7; D uncertain. The CDR3 sequence is 13 residues long. V gave up 1 base and J gave up 0 bases, with 5 bases separating them. Germline loops: CDR1 SGHNT, CDR2 YYREEE (reference sequence). CDR3 sequence reads: CASSLSHSYEQYF. The CDR3 DNA sequence: TGTGCCAGCAGCTTGAGCCACTCCTACGAGCAGTACTTC.

V gene TRBV7-8 combines with J gene TRBJ1-1; D call uncertain. Trimming shortened V by 2 bases and J by 8 bases, and 6 bases separated the two germline ends. This CDR3 comprises 11 residues. Germline loops: CDR1 SGHVS, CDR2 FQNEAQ. The CDR3 loop reads CASSLTGEAFF. CDR3 DNA sequence: TGTGCCAGCAGCTTAACGGGGGAAGCTTTCTTT. The complete variable domain, with remaining parts taken from reference TRBV7-8 and TRBJ1-1, reads GAGVSQSPRYKVAKRGQDVALRCDPISGHVSLFWYQQALGQGPEFLTYFQNEAQLDKSGLPSDRFFAERPEGSVSTLKIQRTQQEDSAVYLCASSLTGEAFFGQGTRLTVV.

This clone was observed a few times. The chain employs TRBV29-1 and TRBJ2-7; tentatively, D is TRBD1 or TRBD2 (6 bases each). V lost 0 bases to trimming and J lost 0 bases, with 12 bases between them. The V gene's germline CDR1 is SQVTM and CDR2 ANQGSEA. The CDR3 covers 15 residues. CDR3 protein: CSVEDRGGGSYEQYF. CDR3 nucleotides: TGCAGCGTTGAAGATAGAGGGGGAGGCTCCTACGAGCAGTACTTC.

The V gene is TRBV18, the J gene TRBJ2-7; TRBD1 aligns across 9 bases. Trimming cost V 2 bases and J 7 bases; bases outside gene matches: 9. Germline values: CDR1 KGHSH, CDR2 LQKENI. This CDR3 spans 15 amino acids. CDR3 in DNA: TGTGCCAGCTCACCAAATGGGGGACAGGGTAGTGAGCAGTACTTC. Its protein product is CASSPNGGQGSEQYF.

The J gene is TRBJ2-1, the V gene TRBV5-8; 9 nucleotides align to TRBD2. The CDR3 runs to 15 residues. Per germline, CDR1 SGHTS and CDR2 YDEGEE. Trimming at V came to 6 bases and at J to 9 bases, leaving 13 bases not matched to a gene. The DNA of the CDR3 is TGTGCCAGCACCTCGGAAACCGGGACTAGCAGTGAGCAGTTCTTC. Protein: CASTSETGTSSEQFF.

The count of this clone is one. This chain uses TRBV7-6 with TRBJ2-3, with TRBD1 matching over 9 bases. V lost 8 bases and J lost 1; bases outside the gene matches: 7. The CDR3 is 15 residues long. In germline, CDR1 is SGHVS, CDR2 FNYEAQ. CDR3 loop: CASSWTGAGTDTQYF. Written as DNA, the CDR3 is TGTGCCAGCTCTTGGACAGGGGCGGGCACAGATACGCAGTATTTT.

In DNA form, the CDR3 reads TGTGCCAGCAGTGAAGAAAGTGCCGGGAGTCATGAGCAGTTCTTC. Encoded protein: CASSEESAGSHEQFF. The chain employs TRBV6-1 and TRBJ2-1; perhaps TRBD2 as D (6 bases). The V and J ends lost 1 base and 8 bases respectively, with 15 bases between them. This CDR3 has 15 amino acids. The V gene's germline CDR1 is MNHNS and CDR2 SASEGT.

This clone was seen more than once but under ten times. V is TRBV9 and J is TRBJ1-1; 11 bases match TRBD1. V gave up 0 bases and J gave up 4 bases; unmatched junction bases: 8. The germline V gene encodes CDR1 SGDLS and CDR2 YYNGEE. CDR3 length: 17 residues. The CDR3 loop reads CASSVGLWTGGGTEAFF. CDR3 nucleotides: TGTGCCAGCAGCGTAGGGTTGTGGACAGGGGGCGGCACTGAAGCTTTCTTT. Based on the CDR3 plus reference TRBV9 and TRBJ1-1, the full variable domain is DSGVTQTPKHLITATGQRVTLRCSPRSGDLSVYWYQQSLDQGLQFLIQYYNGEERAKGNILERFSAQQFPDLHSELNLSSLELGDSALYFCASSVGLWTGGGTEAFFGQGTRLTVV.

V gene TRBV2 combines with J gene TRBJ1-1; D gene unclear. V shed 7 bases and J shed 7 bases, with 7 bases lying between them. Germline CDR1 is SNHLY and CDR2 is FYNNEI. The CDR3 length is 10 residues. The CDR3 loop reads CASIGYEAFF. DNA for the CDR3: TGTGCCAGCATCGGATATGAAGCTTTCTTT.

This clone is judged medium-sized. This chain connects TRBV10-1 to TRBJ2-3; D is unclear. Germline values: CDR1 WNHNN, CDR2 SYGVQD (reference sequence). The CDR3 spans 12 residues. Trimming cost V 5 bases and J 4 bases, with 7 bases left between them. The CDR3 sequence: CASSQGPDTQYF. The CDR3 region has the DNA TGCGCCAGCAGTCAAGGGCCAGATACGCAGTATTTT.

The chain recombines TRBV5-1 with TRBJ2-5; D may be TRBD1 (5 bases). Between the trimmed V and J ends, which lost 6 bases and 1 base, there was a span of 10 bases. This CDR3 region has 13 residues. Germline V gene sequence: CDR1 SGHRS, CDR2 YFSETQ. Here the CDR3 reads CASKPDSQETQYF. The CDR3 region has the DNA TGCGCCAGCAAACCCGACAGCCAAGAGACCCAGTACTTC.

J is TRBJ2-3 and V is TRBV6-4; the match to TRBD2 covers 7 bases. The V and J ends lost 3 bases and 3 bases, in that order; junction bases with no gene match: 6. Germline V gene lookup returns CDR1 MRHNA and CDR2 SNTAGT. This CDR3 contains 15 residues. The CDR3: CASSERAGETDTQYF. CDR3 nucleotides: TGTGCCAGCAGTGAGAGGGCGGGAGAAACAGATACGCAGTATTTT.

The gene calls are TRBV27 and TRBJ1-5, with D perhaps TRBD1 (5 bases). There are 14 residues in the CDR3. Germline V CDR1 and CDR2: MNHEY, SMNVEV (reference sequence). V shed 6 bases and J shed 1 base, with 10 bases lying between them. In DNA, the CDR3 is TGTGCCAGCAGCCAGGGTGTCAGCAATCAGCCCCAGCATTTT. Its translation: CASSQGVSNQPQHF.

V gene TRBV7-3 combines with J gene TRBJ1-1; TRBD1 matches 8 bases. V shed 2 bases and J 5 bases; nucleotides not matched to a gene: 4. The CDR3 runs 14 residues. Looked up from germline, CDR1 is SGHTA and CDR2 is FQGTGA. The CDR3 region has the DNA TGTGCCAGCAGCTTACAGGGGGCTGGGACTGAAGCTTTCTTT. The encoded protein is CASSLQGAGTEAFF.

The chain couples TRBV27 to TRBJ2-7; D is ambiguous. The ends were cut back, 5 bases at V and 5 bases at J, with 10 bases in the middle. Germline values: CDR1 MNHEY, CDR2 SMNVEV (reference sequence). The CDR3 has 12 residues. In DNA, the CDR3 is TGTGCCAGCAGTCGGAGTTCCCACGAGCAGTACTTC. It specifies CASSRSSHEQYF.

This chain connects TRBV15 to TRBJ2-5; 10 positions match TRBD2. The trim removed 1 base at V and 7 bases at J, leaving 12 bases unmatched. The germline CDR1 and CDR2 sequences are LNHNV and YYDKDF (reference sequence). The CDR3 is 17 residues long. This CDR3 reads CATSRGFGTSDPVTQYF. CDR3 DNA: TGTGCCACCAGCAGAGGGTTTGGGACTAGCGACCCAGTGACCCAGTACTTC. The variable domain in full, completed from reference TRBV15 and TRBJ2-5, reads DAMVIQNPRYQVTQFGKPVTLSCSQTLNHNVMYWYQQKSSQAPKLLFHYYDKDFNNEADTPDNFQSRRPNTSFCFLDIRSPGLGDTAMYLCATSRGFGTSDPVTQYFGPGTRLLVL.

The CDR3 spells CAGQQLQETQYF. The CDR3 DNA reads TGTGCCGGTCAGCAACTCCAAGAGACCCAGTACTTC. The genes are TRBV6-4 and TRBJ2-5; no definite D call. This CDR3 contains 12 residues. V gave up 11 bases and J gave up 1 base, with 11 bases separating them. CDR1 is MRHNA and CDR2 is SNTAGT in the germline V gene.

The chain couples TRBV21-1 to TRBJ1-1. TRBV21-1 is a known pseudogene. CDR3 size: 13 residues. The CDR3: CASSKDRGPEAFF. The DNA of the CDR3 is TGTGCCAGCAGCAAAGACCGGGGTCCTGAAGCTTTCTTT.

The J gene is TRBJ2-2, the V gene TRBV9; the match to TRBD2 covers 10 bases. The germline CDR1 and CDR2 sequences are SGDLS and YYNGEE. This CDR3 has 17 amino acids. Trimming removed 3 bases from V and 0 bases from J; junction bases left unmatched: 5. The CDR3 is CASSALAGVTNTGELFF. The DNA for the CDR3 is TGTGCCAGCAGCGCTCTAGCGGGGGTCACGAACACCGGGGAGCTGTTTTTT.

The chain has TRBV7-2 and TRBJ2-1, with D hard to call. The V end lost 4 bases, the J end lost 9 bases, and 7 bases lay between the germline ends. This CDR3 spans 11 amino acids. From germline, CDR1 is SGHTA and CDR2 FQGNSA. CDR3 in amino acids: CASSSYAEQFF. The CDR3, as DNA: TGTGCCAGCAGCTCTTATGCTGAGCAGTTCTTC.